This is a list of T cell receptor beta chains from one sample in a study of post-analysis software for immune sequencing data. MiXCR, run by TCRdb on the PCR reads, gives a single entry per CDR3 protein. The table includes approximately 630,000 distinct CDR3 sequences, roughly three fifths detected once. Sequencing input: blood. Receptor source: a girl aged 2-15 years with multiple sclerosis. Each CDR3 is given with its conserved first and last residue. Fields, in order: J gene, D gene, clone size, V gene, CDR3 protein, CDR3 DNA. A D gene is named only where the DNA matches it firmly. Where a row states a size, it is once, few, many or the class of an expanded clone; other rows omit it.

J: TRBJ2-3; D: TRBD2; size: few; V: TRBV12-3/TRBV12-4; CDR3: CASSRDSSGGADTQYF; DNA: TGTGCCAGCAGTCGGGACTCGAGCGGGGGGGCAGATACGCAGTATTTT
J: TRBJ1-6; D: -; size: -; V: TRBV7-8; CDR3: CASSLVMGENSPLHF; DNA: TGTGCCAGCAGCTTAGTAATGGGGGAGAATTCACCCCTCCACTTT
J: TRBJ2-1; D: TRBD2; size: -; V: TRBV29-1; CDR3: CSVWTSGNYNEQFF; DNA: TGCAGCGTCTGGACTAGCGGGAACTACAATGAGCAGTTCTTC
J: TRBJ1-2; D: -; size: -; V: TRBV5-1; CDR3: CASSEGGTELYTF; DNA: TGCGCCAGCAGCGAGGGTGGAACAGAACTCTACACCTTC
J: TRBJ2-7; D: TRBD1; size: -; V: TRBV27; CDR3: CASSLTGSNEQYF; DNA: TGTGCCAGCAGTTTGACAGGGTCTAACGAGCAGTACTTC
J: TRBJ2-1; D: TRBD1; size: -; V: TRBV24-1; CDR3: CATSDFTGGSYEQFF; DNA: TGTGCCACCAGTGATTTCACAGGGGGGAGCTATGAGCAGTTCTTC
J: TRBJ2-3; D: TRBD1; size: -; V: TRBV6-1; CDR3: CASSGLPGTGTDTQYF; DNA: TGTGCCAGCAGTGGCCTCCCCGGGACAGGGACAGATACGCAGTATTTT
J: TRBJ2-7; D: TRBD1; size: -; V: TRBV29-1; CDR3: CSVFGQDEQYF; DNA: TGCAGCGTTTTTGGACAGGATGAGCAGTACTTC
J: TRBJ2-7; D: -; size: -; V: TRBV7-8; CDR3: CASSLAGAGTRYEQYF; DNA: TGTGCCAGCAGCTTAGCGGGGGCGGGGACACGGTACGAGCAGTACTTC
J: TRBJ2-3; D: TRBD2; size: -; V: TRBV5-1; CDR3: CASSLEPSGGTDTQYF; DNA: TGCGCCAGCAGCTTGGAGCCTAGCGGGGGCACAGATACGCAGTATTTT
J: TRBJ2-3; D: -; size: few; V: TRBV7-2; CDR3: CASSLVTARDPQYF; DNA: TGTGCCAGCAGCTTAGTGACAGCGCGGGATCCGCAGTATTTT
J: TRBJ2-1; D: -; size: few; V: TRBV29-1; CDR3: CSVPLRGPSYNEQFF; DNA: TGCAGCGTGCCACTCAGGGGACCCTCCTACAATGAGCAGTTCTTC
J: TRBJ2-1; D: TRBD1; size: -; V: TRBV5-1; CDR3: CASSLGYRGSYNEQFF; DNA: TGCGCCAGCAGCTTGGGTTACAGGGGTTCCTACAATGAGCAGTTCTTC
J: TRBJ2-5; D: -; size: -; V: TRBV29-1; CDR3: CSALPPGQETQYF; DNA: TGCAGCGCTCTCCCCCCGGGCCAAGAGACCCAGTACTTC
J: TRBJ2-1; D: TRBD2; size: -; V: TRBV20-1; CDR3: CSARDTLAALSSGNEQFF; DNA: TGCAGTGCTAGAGATACACTAGCGGCACTCTCGTCGGGCAATGAGCAGTTCTTC
J: TRBJ2-4; D: -; size: once; V: TRBV5-1; CDR3: CASSLAGWDIQYF; DNA: TGCGCCAGCAGCTTGGCAGGTTGGGACATTCAGTACTTC
J: TRBJ2-3; D: TRBD1; size: -; V: TRBV7-3; CDR3: CASSGRDRTDTQYF; DNA: TGTGCCAGCAGCGGTCGGGACAGAACAGATACGCAGTATTTT
J: TRBJ2-3; D: TRBD2; size: -; V: TRBV20-1; CDR3: CSALTSGTDTQYF; DNA: TGCAGTGCACTTACTAGCGGAACAGATACGCAGTATTTT
J: TRBJ2-1; D: -; size: -; V: TRBV19; CDR3: CASSIANSRNEQFF; DNA: TGTGCCAGTAGTATTGCGAACAGCCGCAATGAGCAGTTCTTC
J: TRBJ1-2; D: -; size: -; V: TRBV10-3; CDR3: CAISEGQRYGYTF; DNA: TGTGCCATCAGTGAGGGACAGCGCTATGGCTACACCTTC
J: TRBJ2-5; D: -; size: few; V: TRBV7-9; CDR3: CATKEGGAETQYF; DNA: TGTGCCACAAAAGAGGGGGGTGCAGAGACCCAGTACTTC
J: TRBJ1-2; D: -; size: -; V: TRBV12-3/TRBV12-4; CDR3: CASRTIPQGLSDYGYTF; DNA: TGTGCCAGCAGAACCATTCCACAGGGTTTAAGTGACTATGGCTACACCTTC
J: TRBJ2-1; D: TRBD1; size: -; V: TRBV13; CDR3: CASSFGQGEYNEQFF; DNA: TGTGCCAGCAGCTTCGGACAGGGGGAGTACAATGAGCAGTTCTTC
J: TRBJ1-2; D: TRBD1; size: few; V: TRBV5-1; CDR3: CASSPRTGYGYTF; DNA: TGTGCCAGCAGTCCTAGGACAGGGTATGGCTACACCTTC
J: TRBJ2-1; D: TRBD2; size: -; V: TRBV2; CDR3: CASSDSGGYNEQFF; DNA: TGTGCCAGCAGTGACAGCGGGGGCTACAATGAGCAGTTCTTC
J: TRBJ2-4; D: -; size: -; V: TRBV7-2; CDR3: CASSLAGVAVPNIQYF; DNA: TGTGCCAGCAGCTTAGCGGGGGTAGCGGTACCAAACATTCAGTACTTC
J: TRBJ2-5; D: -; size: -; V: TRBV29-1; CDR3: CSVGGTQYF; DNA: TGCAGCGTTGGGGGGACCCAGTACTTC
J: TRBJ1-2; D: TRBD1; size: -; V: TRBV12-3/TRBV12-4; CDR3: CASSFIEGALYYGYTF; DNA: TGTGCCAGCAGTTTTATAGAGGGGGCGCTTTACTATGGCTACACCTTC
J: TRBJ2-4; D: TRBD1; size: -; V: TRBV20-1; CDR3: CSAPRQGKNVQYF; DNA: TGCAGTGCACCTCGACAGGGAAAAAACGTTCAGTACTTC
J: TRBJ1-1; D: TRBD1; size: -; V: TRBV12-3/TRBV12-4; CDR3: CASIRTGKNTEAFF; DNA: TGTGCCAGCATTCGGACAGGGAAGAACACTGAAGCTTTCTTT
J: TRBJ2-1; D: TRBD1; size: few; V: TRBV29-1; CDR3: CSVETGGENEQFF; DNA: TGCAGCGTTGAGACAGGGGGCGAGAATGAGCAGTTCTTC
J: TRBJ2-2; D: -; size: -; V: TRBV29-1; CDR3: CSALGANTGELFF; DNA: TGCAGCGCCTTGGGGGCGAACACCGGGGAGCTGTTTTTT
J: TRBJ2-6; D: -; size: -; V: TRBV2; CDR3: CASSETGTGANVLTF; DNA: TGTGCCAGCAGCGAAACAGGGACTGGGGCCAACGTCCTGACTTTC
J: TRBJ2-1; D: TRBD1; size: -; V: TRBV15; CDR3: CATSRDPGQYNEQFF; DNA: TGTGCCACCAGCAGAGATCCGGGACAGTACAATGAGCAGTTCTTC
J: TRBJ2-3; D: -; size: -; V: TRBV10-3; CDR3: CAISTGLSTDTQYF; DNA: TGTGCCATCAGCACAGGGTTGAGCACAGATACGCAGTATTTT
J: TRBJ2-3; D: TRBD2; size: -; V: TRBV5-1; CDR3: CASSPARAGARDTQYF; DNA: TGCGCCAGCAGCCCCGCCAGAGCGGGGGCCCGAGATACGCAGTATTTT
J: TRBJ2-5; D: -; size: few; V: TRBV11-2; CDR3: CASTETDSQETQYF; DNA: TGTGCCAGCACCGAAACGGACAGTCAAGAGACCCAGTACTTC
J: TRBJ2-3; D: -; size: few; V: TRBV7-6; CDR3: CASSLGTGATDTQYF; DNA: TGTGCCAGCAGCTTAGGTACGGGGGCGACAGATACGCAGTATTTT
J: TRBJ2-1; D: TRBD2; size: few; V: TRBV20-1; CDR3: CSARSSGDYNEQFF; DNA: TGCAGTGCGCGATCTAGCGGAGATTACAACGAGCAGTTCTTC
J: TRBJ2-3; D: -; size: -; V: TRBV28; CDR3: CASSGEWRNTDTQYF; DNA: TGTGCCAGCAGTGGGGAATGGCGGAACACAGATACGCAGTATTTT
J: TRBJ2-3; D: -; size: -; V: TRBV7-9; CDR3: CASSSTVLSTDTQYF; DNA: TGTGCCAGCAGTTCGACAGTCCTCAGCACAGATACGCAGTATTTT
J: TRBJ2-1; D: TRBD2; size: -; V: TRBV20-1; CDR3: CSARDQAGGTYNEQFF; DNA: TGCAGTGCTAGAGATCAAGCGGGAGGTACCTACAATGAGCAGTTCTTC
J: TRBJ1-4; D: -; size: -; V: TRBV12-3/TRBV12-4; CDR3: CASSLPGEKRFF; DNA: TGTGCCAGCAGTTTACCGGGAGAAAAACGGTTTTTT
J: TRBJ2-5; D: TRBD2; size: -; V: TRBV29-1; CDR3: CSVGSLAGGQETQYF; DNA: TGCAGCGTGGGCTCCCTAGCGGGGGGTCAGGAGACCCAGTACTTC
J: TRBJ2-1; D: TRBD2; size: -; V: TRBV29-1; CDR3: CSVLAGSSYNEQFF; DNA: TGCAGCGTCCTAGCGGGTAGCTCCTACAATGAGCAGTTCTTC
J: TRBJ2-2; D: TRBD2; size: -; V: TRBV28; CDR3: CASSFRLAGSGELFF; DNA: TGTGCCAGCAGTTTTCGGCTAGCGGGATCTGGGGAGCTGTTTTTT
J: TRBJ2-7; D: TRBD2; size: -; V: TRBV10-3; CDR3: CAIKKGLAGDYEQYF; DNA: TGTGCCATCAAGAAGGGGCTAGCGGGAGACTACGAGCAGTACTTC
J: TRBJ2-7; D: TRBD2; size: many; V: TRBV29-1; CDR3: CSATPQASGSYEQYF; DNA: TGCAGCGCCACCCCTCAGGCGAGCGGGAGTTACGAGCAGTACTTC
J: TRBJ1-1; D: -; size: -; V: TRBV11-2; CDR3: CASSPDSREAFF; DNA: TGTGCCAGCAGCCCGGACAGCCGTGAAGCTTTCTTT
J: TRBJ2-3; D: -; size: -; V: TRBV20-1; CDR3: CSVTGPGVDTQYF; DNA: TGCAGTGTCACAGGCCCCGGGGTAGATACGCAGTATTTT
J: TRBJ1-1; D: -; size: -; V: TRBV7-2; CDR3: CASSLRMGHTEAFF; DNA: TGTGCCAGCAGCTTAAGAATGGGGCACACTGAAGCTTTCTTT